A single sample is the source of the 3 T cell receptor beta chains below, sequenced in a study of blood T cell repertoires in COVID-19. Data came from immunoSEQ multiplex PCR; TCRdb stores just in-frame clones and leaves some out. This sample has hundreds of thousands of clones; 87% occur once, and the top ten carry over 9.5%. The source material was peripheral blood. These receptor sequences come from a woman between 18 and 29 years old who had recovered from COVID-19.

This clone was observed a single time. V is TRBV15 and J is TRBJ2-7, with 9 bases fitting TRBD1. The V gene end was trimmed by 2 bases and the J gene end by 7 bases; junction bases not matched to a gene: 6. Germline CDR1 LNHNV, CDR2 YYDKDF (reference sequence). The CDR3 covers 14 residues. In DNA, the CDR3 is TGTGCCACCAGCAGAAAGACAGGGGGGGATGAGCAGTACTTC. This translates into CATSRKTGGDEQYF.

The chain combines TRBV4-3 with TRBJ1-2; TRBD1 matches 8 bases. The V and J ends lost 0 bases and 8 bases, in that order; junction bases with no gene match: 11. The length of the CDR3 is 16 residues. CDR1 and CDR2 from the germline V gene are LGHNA and YSLEER. The CDR3 region is CASSQDGTGGWEGYTF. In nucleotides, the CDR3 is TGCGCCAGCAGCCAAGATGGAACAGGGGGGTGGGAAGGCTACACCTTC.

V and J are TRBV2 and TRBJ2-5; a weak D match, TRBD1 (7 bases). Germline V CDR1 and CDR2: SNHLY, FYNNEI. This CDR3 has 15 amino acids. V lost 6 bases, J lost 5 bases, and 19 bases lay in between. For the CDR3, the DNA is TGTGCCAGCAGGTCCCTGCGGAGGGGGCGGGAGACCCAGTACTTC. The encoded protein is CASRSLRRGRETQYF.